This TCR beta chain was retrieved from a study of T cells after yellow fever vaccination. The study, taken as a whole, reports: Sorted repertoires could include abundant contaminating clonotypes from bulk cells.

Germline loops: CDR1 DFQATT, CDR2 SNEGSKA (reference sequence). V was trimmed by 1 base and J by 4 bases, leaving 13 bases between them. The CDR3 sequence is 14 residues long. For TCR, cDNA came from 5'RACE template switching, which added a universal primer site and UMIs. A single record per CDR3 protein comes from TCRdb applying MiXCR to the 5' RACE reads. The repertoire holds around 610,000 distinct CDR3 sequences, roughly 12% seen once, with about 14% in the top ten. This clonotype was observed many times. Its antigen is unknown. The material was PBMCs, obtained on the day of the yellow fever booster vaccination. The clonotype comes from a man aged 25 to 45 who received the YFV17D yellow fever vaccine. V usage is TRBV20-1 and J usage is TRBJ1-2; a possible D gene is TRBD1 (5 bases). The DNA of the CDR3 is TGCAGTGCTAGAGCCTCCCAGGGAAGCTATGGCTACACCTTC. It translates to CSARASQGSYGYTF.